A selection of T cell receptor beta chains follows, all from one sample in a study of PD-1 blockade in classical Hodgkin lymphoma. The method was immunoSEQ multiplex PCR; TCRdb's version includes in-frame clones alone and lacks a portion of them. The sample has roughly 64,000 clones, around 90% seen once. The sequencing used peripheral blood mononuclear cells (PBMCs), collected before the fourth cycle of nivolumab. These receptors were taken from a human donor with classical Hodgkin lymphoma. CDR3s include the opening cysteine and the closing phenylalanine or tryptophan. Each record gives: J gene, V gene, clone size, D gene, CDR3 protein, CDR3 DNA. The D gene is left open where the match is weak. Clone size is given for some rows only: seen once, a few or many times, or a class if the clone is expanded.

J gene: TRBJ1-6; V gene: TRBV30; clone size: -; D gene: -; CDR3 protein: CAWSRGSSYNSPLHF; CDR3 DNA: TGTGCCTGGAGTAGGGGGAGCTCCTATAATTCACCCCTCCACTTT
J gene: TRBJ2-7; V gene: TRBV5-8; clone size: -; D gene: TRBD1; CDR3 protein: CASSSRDRATYEQYF; CDR3 DNA: TGTGCCAGCAGCTCCCGGGACAGGGCGACCTACGAGCAGTACTTC
J gene: TRBJ1-4; V gene: TRBV9; clone size: once; D gene: -; CDR3 protein: CASSVGSTTNEKLFF; CDR3 DNA: TGTGCCAGCAGCGTAGGATCAACAACTAATGAAAAACTGTTTTTT
J gene: TRBJ1-3; V gene: TRBV4-2; clone size: -; D gene: -; CDR3 protein: CASSQVKAESGNTIYF; CDR3 DNA: TGTGCCAGCAGCCAAGTTAAGGCAGAATCTGGAAACACCATATATTTT
J gene: TRBJ2-7; V gene: TRBV11-2; clone size: -; D gene: -; CDR3 protein: CASSLEGGRNYEQYF; CDR3 DNA: TGTGCCAGCAGCTTAGAAGGCGGGCGAAACTACGAGCAGTACTTC
J gene: TRBJ1-1; V gene: TRBV14; clone size: -; D gene: -; CDR3 protein: CASSFATRTEAFF; CDR3 DNA: TGTGCCAGCAGCTTCGCGACGCGGACTGAAGCTTTCTTT
J gene: TRBJ1-5; V gene: TRBV19; clone size: -; D gene: -; CDR3 protein: CASSPPLQPQHF; CDR3 DNA: TGTGCCAGTAGTCCTCCGCTCCAGCCCCAGCATTTT
J gene: TRBJ2-7; V gene: TRBV7-9; clone size: -; D gene: -; CDR3 protein: CASSPDGYEQYF; CDR3 DNA: TGTGCCAGCAGTCCGGACGGCTACGAGCAGTACTTC
J gene: TRBJ2-7; V gene: TRBV5-4; clone size: -; D gene: -; CDR3 protein: CASSLPGRGGSSYEQYF; CDR3 DNA: TGTGCCAGCAGCTTGCCGGGAAGAGGGGGAAGCTCCTACGAGCAGTACTTC
J gene: TRBJ1-5; V gene: TRBV2; clone size: -; D gene: -; CDR3 protein: CASRVSRGGNQPQHF; CDR3 DNA: TGTGCCAGCAGGGTGAGCAGGGGCGGCAATCAGCCCCAGCATTTT
J gene: TRBJ2-5; V gene: TRBV18; clone size: -; D gene: -; CDR3 protein: CASSPPDIKGTQYF; CDR3 DNA: TGTGCCAGCTCACCACCGGATATCAAGGGGACCCAGTACTTC
J gene: TRBJ2-7; V gene: TRBV13; clone size: -; D gene: -; CDR3 protein: CASSFDSYEQYF; CDR3 DNA: TGTGCCAGCAGCTTTGACTCCTACGAGCAGTACTTC
J gene: TRBJ2-1; V gene: TRBV19; clone size: -; D gene: TRBD2; CDR3 protein: CASSIDLAGLGYNEQFF; CDR3 DNA: TGTGCCAGTAGTATAGATTTAGCGGGACTAGGCTACAATGAGCAGTTCTTC
J gene: TRBJ1-1; V gene: TRBV28; clone size: -; D gene: -; CDR3 protein: CASLSGDDTEAFF; CDR3 DNA: TGTGCCAGCTTGTCAGGGGATGACACTGAAGCTTTCTTT
J gene: TRBJ2-7; V gene: TRBV25-1; clone size: -; D gene: -; CDR3 protein: CASSQGSSDYEQYF; CDR3 DNA: TGTGCCAGCAGCCAAGGCTCATCCGACTACGAGCAGTACTTC
J gene: TRBJ2-2; V gene: TRBV27; clone size: -; D gene: TRBD2; CDR3 protein: CASRIAGGSTGELFF; CDR3 DNA: TGTGCCAGCAGGATAGCGGGGGGGAGTACCGGGGAGCTGTTTTTT
J gene: TRBJ1-2; V gene: TRBV5-4; clone size: -; D gene: TRBD1; CDR3 protein: CASRKTGGTSRYGYTF; CDR3 DNA: TGTGCCAGCAGAAAGACAGGGGGAACGTCTCGCTATGGCTACACCTTC
J gene: TRBJ2-2; V gene: TRBV2; clone size: -; D gene: -; CDR3 protein: CASGGIGELFF; CDR3 DNA: TGTGCCAGCGGTGGAATCGGGGAGCTGTTTTTT
J gene: TRBJ1-1; V gene: TRBV5-1; clone size: -; D gene: TRBD1; CDR3 protein: CASSFLDRGTEAFF; CDR3 DNA: TGCGCCAGCAGCTTTCTGGACAGGGGTACTGAAGCTTTCTTT
J gene: TRBJ2-3; V gene: TRBV4-2; clone size: -; D gene: -; CDR3 protein: CASSHSLTPHNTDTQYF; CDR3 DNA: TGTGCCAGCAGCCATTCCCTGACACCTCATAACACAGATACGCAGTATTTT
J gene: TRBJ2-1; V gene: TRBV2; clone size: once; D gene: TRBD1; CDR3 protein: CASSDMGQGFNEQFF; CDR3 DNA: TGTGCCAGCAGTGATATGGGACAGGGTTTCAATGAGCAGTTCTTC
J gene: TRBJ2-1; V gene: TRBV6-1; clone size: -; D gene: TRBD1; CDR3 protein: CASRPQGVYEQFF; CDR3 DNA: TGTGCCAGCAGACCTCAGGGGGTTTATGAGCAGTTCTTC
J gene: TRBJ2-2; V gene: TRBV30; clone size: -; D gene: TRBD2; CDR3 protein: CAWSKIQGLGAGELFF; CDR3 DNA: TGTGCCTGGAGTAAGATCCAGGGACTAGGGGCCGGGGAGCTGTTTTTT
J gene: TRBJ2-2; V gene: TRBV6-4; clone size: -; D gene: -; CDR3 protein: CASSLGNTGELFF; CDR3 DNA: TGTGCCAGCAGCCTAGGGAACACCGGGGAGCTGTTTTTT
J gene: TRBJ2-5; V gene: TRBV10-3; clone size: once; D gene: -; CDR3 protein: CAISESIETQYF; CDR3 DNA: TGTGCCATCAGTGAGTCCATAGAGACCCAGTACTTC
J gene: TRBJ2-7; V gene: TRBV28; clone size: -; D gene: -; CDR3 protein: CASSFEPPRGVEQYF; CDR3 DNA: TGTGCCAGCAGTTTCGAACCTCCCCGGGGTGTTGAGCAGTACTTC
J gene: TRBJ1-4; V gene: TRBV2; clone size: -; D gene: -; CDR3 protein: CASSEALRQGNEKLFF; CDR3 DNA: TGTGCCAGCAGTGAAGCGCTTCGGCAGGGTAATGAAAAACTGTTTTTT
J gene: TRBJ2-1; V gene: TRBV30; clone size: -; D gene: TRBD1; CDR3 protein: CVGTGSYNEQFF; CDR3 DNA: TGTGTAGGGACAGGGTCCTACAATGAGCAGTTCTTC
J gene: TRBJ2-3; V gene: TRBV10-2; clone size: -; D gene: TRBD1; CDR3 protein: CASSRDRETTDTQYF; CDR3 DNA: TGCGCCAGCAGCCGAGACAGGGAGACCACAGATACGCAGTATTTT
J gene: TRBJ2-1; V gene: TRBV7-2; clone size: -; D gene: TRBD2; CDR3 protein: CASSLRGGNHNEQFF; CDR3 DNA: TGTGCCAGCAGCTTGCGGGGGGGCAACCACAATGAGCAGTTCTTC
J gene: TRBJ1-1; V gene: TRBV7-9; clone size: -; D gene: -; CDR3 protein: CASSPSDWEAFF; CDR3 DNA: TGTGCCAGCAGCCCATCAGACTGGGAAGCTTTCTTT
J gene: TRBJ1-2; V gene: TRBV7-9; clone size: -; D gene: TRBD1; CDR3 protein: CASSSGQDGYTF; CDR3 DNA: TGTGCCAGCAGCTCAGGACAGGATGGCTACACCTTC
J gene: TRBJ2-7; V gene: TRBV2; clone size: -; D gene: TRBD2; CDR3 protein: CASMRGGRSYEQYF; CDR3 DNA: TGTGCCAGCATGCGGGGGGGCCGCTCCTACGAGCAGTACTTC
J gene: TRBJ1-5; V gene: TRBV18; clone size: -; D gene: -; CDR3 protein: CASSPSRGTRDHQPQHF; CDR3 DNA: TGTGCCAGCTCACCAAGCCGGGGGACCCGGGACCATCAGCCCCAGCATTTT
J gene: TRBJ1-2; V gene: TRBV7-9; clone size: -; D gene: -; CDR3 protein: CASSYRDVTSGYTF; CDR3 DNA: TGTGCCAGCAGCTACCGGGACGTTACTTCGGGCTACACCTTC
J gene: TRBJ2-4; V gene: TRBV30; clone size: -; D gene: -; CDR3 protein: CAWSRNDIQYF; CDR3 DNA: TGTGCCTGGAGCCGTAATGACATTCAGTACTTC
J gene: TRBJ1-5; V gene: TRBV18; clone size: -; D gene: -; CDR3 protein: CASSEQGGQPQHF; CDR3 DNA: TGTGCCAGCTCTGAACAGGGAGGTCAGCCCCAGCATTTT
J gene: TRBJ2-3; V gene: TRBV6-5; clone size: -; D gene: -; CDR3 protein: CASSYAVGTDTQYF; CDR3 DNA: TGTGCCAGCAGTTACGCGGTTGGCACAGATACGCAGTATTTT
J gene: TRBJ1-1; V gene: TRBV5-1; clone size: -; D gene: -; CDR3 protein: CASSPQENTEAFF; CDR3 DNA: TGCGCCAGCTCCCCCCAGGAGAACACTGAAGCTTTCTTT
J gene: TRBJ1-1; V gene: TRBV6-6; clone size: -; D gene: TRBD1; CDR3 protein: CASGSGTDGTEAFF; CDR3 DNA: TGTGCCAGCGGATCCGGGACAGACGGCACTGAAGCTTTCTTT
J gene: TRBJ2-7; V gene: TRBV27; clone size: once; D gene: TRBD1; CDR3 protein: CASSRGSYLYF; CDR3 DNA: TGTGCCAGCTCCAGGGGGAGTTACCTGTACTTC
J gene: TRBJ2-5; V gene: TRBV5-1; clone size: -; D gene: -; CDR3 protein: CASSFGGRGETQYF; CDR3 DNA: TGCGCCAGCAGCTTTGGAGGGAGGGGGGAGACCCAGTACTTC
J gene: TRBJ1-2; V gene: TRBV19; clone size: -; D gene: TRBD1; CDR3 protein: CASEGQGHPLNYGYTF; CDR3 DNA: TGTGCCAGTGAGGGACAGGGCCACCCCCTTAACTATGGCTACACCTTC
J gene: TRBJ1-5; V gene: TRBV6-1; clone size: -; D gene: -; CDR3 protein: CASRGSDQPQHF; CDR3 DNA: TGTGCCAGCAGGGGTTCCGATCAGCCCCAGCATTTT
J gene: TRBJ2-3; V gene: TRBV30; clone size: -; D gene: TRBD2; CDR3 protein: CAWQQTSGDTQYF; CDR3 DNA: TGTGCCTGGCAACAGACTAGCGGGGATACGCAGTATTTT
J gene: TRBJ1-6; V gene: TRBV19; clone size: few; D gene: -; CDR3 protein: CASIGQGNSPLHF; CDR3 DNA: TGTGCCAGTATAGGGCAGGGGAATTCACCCCTCCACTTT
J gene: TRBJ2-3; V gene: TRBV7-2; clone size: -; D gene: -; CDR3 protein: CASSRQVTDTQYF; CDR3 DNA: TGTGCCAGCAGCAGACAGGTAACAGATACGCAGTATTTT
J gene: TRBJ1-1; V gene: TRBV11-2; clone size: -; D gene: -; CDR3 protein: CASRASNTEAFF; CDR3 DNA: TGTGCCAGCAGGGCATCGAACACTGAAGCTTTCTTT
J gene: TRBJ2-7; V gene: TRBV7-2; clone size: -; D gene: -; CDR3 protein: CASSPDWTPYEQYF; CDR3 DNA: TGTGCCAGCAGTCCCGACTGGACCCCCTACGAGCAGTACTTC
J gene: TRBJ1-5; V gene: TRBV30; clone size: -; D gene: -; CDR3 protein: CAWGPYSNQPQHF; CDR3 DNA: TGTGCCTGGGGGCCTTATAGCAATCAGCCCCAGCATTTT
J gene: TRBJ2-7; V gene: TRBV6-1; clone size: -; D gene: TRBD1; CDR3 protein: CASSATGGEQYF; CDR3 DNA: TGTGCCAGCAGCGCGACAGGGGGCGAGCAGTACTTC
J gene: TRBJ2-3; V gene: TRBV7-6; clone size: -; D gene: TRBD2; CDR3 protein: CASSLIWLAGGLRDTQYF; CDR3 DNA: TGTGCCAGCAGCTTAATATGGCTAGCGGGGGGGCTGAGAGATACGCAGTATTTT
J gene: TRBJ1-2; V gene: TRBV7-9; clone size: once; D gene: -; CDR3 protein: CASSLRQTINYGYTF; CDR3 DNA: TGTGCCAGCAGCCTGCGACAGACGATTAACTATGGCTACACCTTC